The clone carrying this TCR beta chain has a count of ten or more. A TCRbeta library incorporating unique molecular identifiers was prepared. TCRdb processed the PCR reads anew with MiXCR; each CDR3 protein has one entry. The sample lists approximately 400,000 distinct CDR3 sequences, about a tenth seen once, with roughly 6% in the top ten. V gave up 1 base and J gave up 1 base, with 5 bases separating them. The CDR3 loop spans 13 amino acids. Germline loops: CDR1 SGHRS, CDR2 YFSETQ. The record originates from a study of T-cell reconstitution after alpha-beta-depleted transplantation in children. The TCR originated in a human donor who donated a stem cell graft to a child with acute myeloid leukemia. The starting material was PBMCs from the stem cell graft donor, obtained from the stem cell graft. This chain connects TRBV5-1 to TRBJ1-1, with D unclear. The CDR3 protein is CASSLLGNTEAFF. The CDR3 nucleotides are TGCGCCAGCAGCTTGCTGGGGAACACTGAAGCTTTCTTT. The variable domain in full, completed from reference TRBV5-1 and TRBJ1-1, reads KAGVTQTPRYLIKTRGQQVTLSCSPISGHRSVSWYQQTPGQGLQFLFEYFSETQRNKGNFPGRFSGRQFSNSRSEMNVSTLELGDSALYLCASSLLGNTEAFFGQGTRLTVV.